This T cell receptor beta chain was captured in a study of cytomegalovirus exposure and HLA in healthy donors. Points on this clone: As yet, its antigen is unknown.

V lost 7 bases, J lost 2 bases, and 12 bases lay in between. This CDR3 has 13 amino acids. From germline, CDR1 is SGHTS and CDR2 YDEGEE. Study conclusions and caveats: Excluded: some indistinguishable V segments such as TRBV6-2 and TRBV6-3. Published work reported that the classifier diagnosed cytomegalovirus status with high specificity and sensitivity. HLA alleles were associated with some 16,000 TCR beta sequences in a later analysis at 0.05 false discovery rate.

The PCR was carried out with 60 Vbeta primers and 13 Jbeta primers. Using immunoSEQ multiplex PCR, the repertoire was profiled, and TCRdb retains in-frame clones only, with some absent. The sample has approximately 200,000 clones; roughly 75% are singletons. It was healthy bone marrow donors who served as donors. The TCR sequence derives from a man younger than 40 in good health and CMV-seropositive. Sequenced sample: PBMCs. V is TRBV5-8 and J is TRBJ2-5, with D maybe TRBD2 (6 bases). Here the CDR3 DNA reads TGTGCCAGCGCAAATAGCGGTCAAGAGACCCAGTACTTC. Its protein product is CASANSGQETQYF.